This T cell receptor beta chain was identified during a study of T cell changes during pregnancy in multiple sclerosis. Data came from immunoSEQ multiplex PCR; TCRdb stores just in-frame clones and leaves some out. Of about 30,000 clones in the sample, about 90% were seen once. The table lists this clone with a count of one. V lost 2 bases, J lost 5 bases, and 7 bases lay in between. The CDR3 consists of 13 residues. Per the germline V gene, CDR1 is MDHEN and CDR2 is SYDVKM. The chain is built from TRBV28 and TRBJ2-4; TRBD1 might be the D (5 bases). The sequencing used CD8+ T cells from peripheral blood mononuclear cells, collected before pregnancy. The TCR sequence derives from a female donor with multiple sclerosis, enrolled in a pregnancy study. DNA for the CDR3: TGTGCCAGCAGTTTAGACAGCCAAAACATTCAGTACTTC. This translates into CASSLDSQNIQYF.